This T cell receptor beta chain was documented in a study of T cells expressing NK-cell markers (dated by TCRdb to 2019 to 2021). Broadly, across the study: TCR beta-chain repertoires were profiled in sorted CD3+CD56+NKG2C+, CD3+CD56+NKG2C- and CD3+CD56-NKG2C+ T-cell subsets from seven or eight donors. Among the eight sequenced donors, only one was HCMV-seronegative, while the other seven were HCMV-seropositive. Illumina HiSeq 2000/2500, MiSeq or NextSeq was used to sequence libraries as 2 x 150 bp reads. Randomly selected healthy volunteers, three men and five women, were used as the eight sequenced donors. Here is what the overall study found, with its caveats: Whether the expanded NKG2C-expressing T cell clones were specific for HCMV antigens was left unclear. In five to seven donors, the dominant CD3+CD56+NKG2C+ clonotypes were among the top 10 CD8+ clonotypes and accounted for about 1.0-7.5% of CD8+ T cells. Those dominant clonotypes were again the most abundant among CD3+CD56-NKG2C+ cells in a handful of donors, at roughly 28.3-60.1%.

HCMV serostatus was determined by detecting HCMV-specific IgG in serum with a commercial ELISA kit. Peripheral blood mononuclear cells were isolated from blood by Ficoll density gradient centrifugation. Including the terminal cysteine and phenylalanine, the CDR3 comprises 15 residues. The DNA is unrecorded. CDR1 and CDR2 were assigned from the germline V gene (reference sequence) as SGHKS and YYEKEE. TCRdb lists the instrument as Illumina HiSeq 2000. TCR beta cDNA libraries were made by 5'RACE template switching that added a universal primer site and unique molecular identifiers. cDNA synthesis was primed from the TCR beta constant segment, followed by two successive PCR amplification steps. As for the authors' bioinformatics: MIGEC handled demultiplexing of the reads and grouping by UMI, while MiTCR was used to assemble and quantify clonotypes. Only TCR cDNA sequences supported by at least two reads were kept to exclude erroneous sequences. The tcR package was used for downstream repertoire analysis, and clonotypes were matched between fractions using CDR3 nucleotide sequence together with V segment. VDJmatch was used to annotate antigen specificity against VDJdb, with one amino acid substitution allowed in CDR3. TCRdb reprocessed the reads, reporting each CDR3 protein sequence once and no DNA. In this record, the V and J calls reflect TCRdb's handling and not the investigators' own analysis. The sample's table lists a count of about 460,000 distinct CDR3 sequences. Approximately 1.5% of the sample is taken by the ten largest.

About this clonotype itself: Its antigen remains undetermined.

Sequencing was performed on blood T cells: a sorted CD56 or NKG2C T cell subset, CD4+ or CD8+ T cells, or bulk PBMC T cells (not recorded which). The receptor's source is a woman in her 50s in good health. Donor details come from another sample of the same person, matched by shared clones. The chain is assembled from TRBV5-5 and TRBJ1-2. This receptor has the CDR3 CASSLPPEREVGYTF.